This entry lists 10 T cell receptor beta chains sequenced from one sample in a study of OX40 agonist ivuxolimab in advanced cancers. Library preparation used the immunoSEQ multiplex PCR assay. Here the immuneACCESS table is served through TCRdb, limited to in-frame sequences with V and J called. Missing clones are a known gap in these copies; in checked studies unresolved V genes cover under half, and the rest lacks a known reason. Here the sample has around 60,000 clones; nearly 90% occur a single time. Together, the top ten hold around 11% of the sample. Sequenced here: CD4+ or CD8+ T cells sorted from blood, sampled in a trial of the OX40 agonist ivuxolimab. The receptors come from an adult with an advanced solid tumor such as melanoma, head and neck, liver or kidney cancer.

The chain links TRBV18 to TRBJ2-3; D might be TRBD1 or TRBD2, each matching 5 bases. CDR3 length: 14 amino acids. Per the germline V gene, CDR1 is KGHSH and CDR2 is LQKENI. V lost 3 bases and J 6 bases, leaving 13 bases between the germline ends. The CDR3 sequence is CASSPLRDQDTQYF. CDR3 DNA: TGTGCCAGCTCACCCCTCAGGGACCAGGATACGCAGTATTTT. The full variable domain, with the rest looked up from reference TRBV18 and TRBJ2-3, is NAGVMQNPRHLVRRRGQEARLRCSPMKGHSHVYWYRQLPEEGLKFMVYLQKENIIDESGMPKERFSAEFPKEGPSILRIQQVVRGDSAAYFCASSPLRDQDTQYFGPGTRLTVL.

This chain joins TRBV11-3 and TRBJ2-1, with 7 bases identical to TRBD2. This CDR3 is built from 15 residues. With 5 bases clipped from V and 4 bases from J, the junction kept 8 bases outside the gene matches. Germline CDR1 and CDR2: SGHNT and YENEEA. The CDR3 nucleotides are TGTGCCAGCAGCCCCCGGGGGGTTAGGTACAATGAGCAGTTCTTC. Translating gives CASSPRGVRYNEQFF.

The chain employs TRBV30 and TRBJ2-7, with D uncertain. CDR1 is GTSNPN and CDR2 is SVGIG in the germline V gene (reference sequence). This CDR3 is built from 13 residues. V gave up 0 bases and J gave up 4 bases, with 10 bases separating them. This chain's CDR3 is CAWSVMVGYEQYF. CDR3 DNA: TGTGCCTGGAGTGTAATGGTGGGTTACGAGCAGTACTTC.

CDR3 sequence (DNA): TGCGCCAGCAGCCCACTAGCGGGGGGGCAAGAGACCCAGTACTTC. This encodes CASSPLAGGQETQYF. This rearrangement joins TRBV5-1 to TRBJ2-5; 13 nucleotides agree with TRBD2. This CDR3 has 15 residues. The J segment lost 2 bases and the V segment lost 4 bases, leaving 2 bases of the junction unmatched. Looked up from germline, CDR1 is SGHRS and CDR2 is YFSETQ. Supplemented by reference TRBV5-1 and TRBJ2-5, the full variable domain reads KAGVTQTPRYLIKTRGQQVTLSCSPISGHRSVSWYQQTPGQGLQFLFEYFSETQRNKGNFPGRFSGRQFSNSRSEMNVSTLELGDSALYLCASSPLAGGQETQYFGPGTRLLVL.

Concerning this clone: One junction end does not reproduce the germline sequence, and a read error may be involved. V is TRBV10-1 and J is TRBJ2-7, with D unclear. The V gene's germline CDR1 is WNHNN and CDR2 SYGVQD (reference sequence). The CDR3 runs to 10 residues. The CDR3 DNA is TGCGCCAGCATTAGTTACCATTCCCTCTTC. Residues: CASISYHSLF.

This clone was counted only a few times. The chain couples TRBV7-8 to TRBJ2-1, with unresolved D. V was cut by 5 bases and J by 0 bases, with 11 bases left in between. The germline V gene encodes CDR1 SGHVS and CDR2 FQNEAQ. The CDR3 has 15 residues. In DNA form, the CDR3 reads TGTGCCAGCAGCCCCCCGGCTGACTCCTACAATGAGCAGTTCTTC. It codes for CASSPPADSYNEQFF.

The chain is built from TRBV19 and TRBJ2-7, with TRBD1 matching 10 bases. J lost 6 bases, V lost 2 bases, and 4 bases had no gene match. CDR1 is LNHDA, CDR2 SQIVND, per germline (reference sequence). This CDR3 has 14 residues. The CDR3 is CASSIRDRGTEQYF. DNA of the CDR3: TGTGCCAGTAGTATAAGGGACAGGGGAACCGAGCAGTACTTC. The full variable domain, its missing parts supplied by reference TRBV19 and TRBJ2-7, is DGGITQSPKYLFRKEGQNVTLSCEQNLNHDAMYWYRQDPGQGLRLIYYSQIVNDFQKGDIAEGYSVSREKKESFPLTVTSAQKNPTAFYLCASSIRDRGTEQYFGPGTRLTVT.

The gene calls are TRBV6-6 and TRBJ2-1; the D gene is possibly TRBD2 (6 bases). The CDR3 contains 12 residues. The germline CDR1 and CDR2 sequences are MNHNY and SVGAGI (reference sequence). V lost 7 bases and J 7 bases, leaving 11 bases between the germline ends. CDR3 amino acids: CASTTTSNEQFF. DNA for the CDR3: TGTGCCAGCACCACGACTAGTAATGAGCAGTTCTTC.

This chain joins TRBV28 and TRBJ2-5; the match to TRBD2 covers 10 bases. The germline CDR1 and CDR2 sequences are MDHEN and SYDVKM. The CDR3 contains 14 residues. Trimming took 6 bases from V and 4 from J; bases not matched to a gene: 5. CDR3 region: CASSPRLAGETQYF. The CDR3 DNA follows: TGTGCCAGCAGCCCGAGACTAGCGGGAGAGACCCAGTACTTC.

V is TRBV19 and J is TRBJ2-1; 11 positions agree with TRBD2. J was trimmed by 4 bases and V by 3 bases; bases with no gene match: 2. Germline values: CDR1 LNHDA, CDR2 SQIVND (reference sequence). The CDR3 consists of 15 residues. The CDR3 protein is CASSIGTSGYNEQFF. The CDR3 nucleotides are TGTGCCAGTAGTATCGGGACTAGCGGTTACAATGAGCAGTTCTTC.